This entry lists 14 T cell receptor beta chains sequenced from one sample in a study of cytomegalovirus exposure and HLA in healthy donors. It was with 60 Vbeta and 13 Jbeta primers that the PCR ran. Using immunoSEQ multiplex PCR, the repertoire was profiled, and TCRdb retains in-frame clones only, with some absent. This sample carries tens of thousands of clones, around four fifths of them seen once, and the ten largest clones take around 3%. The material sequenced was PBMCs. The receptors stem from a man younger than 40 in good health and CMV-seronegative.

V is TRBV10-3 and J is TRBJ1-2; the match to TRBD1 covers 9 bases. With V trimmed by 3 bases and J by 6 bases, 5 bases remained unmatched. This CDR3 has 14 residues. CDR1 and CDR2 from the germline V gene are ENHRY and SYGVKD. The CDR3 loop reads CAISDPRTGDGYTF. Here the CDR3 DNA reads TGTGCCATCAGTGATCCCCGGACAGGGGATGGCTACACCTTC.

The V gene is TRBV11-2, the J gene TRBJ1-5; 7 positions agree with TRBD1. Unmatched junction bases numbered 3, after V lost 0 bases and J lost 4 bases. The CDR3 has 15 amino acids. Germline loops: CDR1 SGHAT, CDR2 FQNNGV. The CDR3 DNA sequence: TGTGCCAGCAGCTTAGATGGGGACAGTAATCAGCCCCAGCATTTT. It yields the protein CASSLDGDSNQPQHF.

This clone appeared a few times. This chain joins TRBV6-1 and TRBJ1-1; no clear D gene. This CDR3 has 13 amino acids. CDR1 MNHNS and CDR2 SASEGT come from the germline V gene. The germline V and J ends were trimmed by 7 bases and 0 bases, with 9 bases remaining between them. CDR3 sequence: CASMVRMNTEAFF. Written as DNA, the CDR3 is TGTGCCAGCATGGTGCGAATGAACACTGAAGCTTTCTTT.

The V call is TRBV30, the J call TRBJ2-7; possibly TRBD2 for D (6 bases). The CDR3 has 14 amino acids. CDR1 GTSNPN and CDR2 SVGIG come from the germline V gene (reference sequence). Deletions cut 0 bases from V and 3 bases from J, with 12 bases between. The CDR3 spells CAWSVMGGIYEQYF. The CDR3 DNA follows: TGTGCCTGGAGTGTAATGGGGGGAATCTACGAGCAGTACTTC. The full variable domain, completed using reference TRBV30 and TRBJ2-7, is SQTIHQWPATLVQPVGSPLSLECTVEGTSNPNLYWYRQAAGRGLQLLFYSVGIGQISSEVPQNLSASRPQDRQFILSSKKLLLSDSGFYLCAWSVMGGIYEQYFGPGTRLTVT.

The chain combines TRBV7-6 with TRBJ2-3, with a tentative D call TRBD2 (6 bases). Germline values: CDR1 SGHVS, CDR2 FNYEAQ. The CDR3 runs 15 residues. Trimming removed 2 bases from V and 4 bases from J, with 13 bases in between. The CDR3: CASSLRGEEADTQYF. CDR3 DNA sequence: TGTGCCAGCAGCTTAAGAGGGGAGGAAGCAGATACGCAGTATTTT.

The chain has TRBV5-4 and TRBJ1-3; D not resolved. The CDR3 covers 15 residues. V was clipped by 2 bases and J by 0 bases, with 9 bases between them. Germline CDR1 reads SGHNT; CDR2 reads YYREEE (reference sequence). CDR3 sequence (DNA): TGTGCCAGCAGCTTTGGGCTGTTCTCTGGAAACACCATATATTTT. It specifies CASSFGLFSGNTIYF. Complete variable domain (other parts from reference TRBV5-4 and TRBJ1-3): ETGVTQSPTHLIKTRGQQVTLRCSSQSGHNTVSWYQQALGQGPQFIFQYYREEENGRGNFPPRFSGLQFPNYSSELNVNALELDDSALYLCASSFGLFSGNTIYFGEGSWLTVV.

The chain recombines TRBV29-1 with TRBJ1-2, with TRBD1 matching 9 bases. With V trimmed by 6 bases and J by 6 bases, 8 bases remained unmatched. The CDR3 is 13 amino acids. CDR1 is SQVTM, CDR2 ANQGSEA, per germline. CDR3 amino acids: CSVRVGQGDGYTF. DNA of the CDR3: TGCAGCGTCAGAGTGGGACAGGGAGATGGCTACACCTTC.

In regard to this clone: Other DNA sequences in the same sample also yield this CDR3. V is TRBV6-5 and J is TRBJ1-4, with 9 bases aligning to TRBD1. Germline V gene data show CDR1 as MNHEY and CDR2 as SVGAGI. V lost 2 bases and J lost 3; bases outside the gene matches: 1. There are 15 residues in the CDR3. This CDR3 reads CASSYRTGANEKLFF. CDR3 DNA: TGTGCCAGCAGTTACAGGACAGGGGCTAATGAAAAACTGTTTTTT.

This rearrangement joins TRBV18 to TRBJ2-5; D is unresolved. CDR3 size: 15 residues. The V gene's germline CDR1 is KGHSH and CDR2 LQKENI. The V and J ends lost 4 bases and 4 bases respectively, with 16 bases between them. This CDR3 reads CASSLGRQVRETQYF. The CDR3 coding sequence is TGTGCCAGCTCACTTGGTCGGCAGGTTCGAGAGACCCAGTACTTC.

This rearrangement joins TRBV6-6 to TRBJ2-3; D unclear. V gave up 6 bases and J gave up 1 base, with 14 bases separating them. Germline CDR1 MNHNY, CDR2 SVGAGI (reference sequence). CDR3 length equals 15 residues. The CDR3 DNA is TGTGCCAGCAGGGGTCAGGAAAAAGGCACAGATACGCAGTATTTT. Its translation: CASRGQEKGTDTQYF.

The V call is TRBV7-2, the J call TRBJ2-3; 12 bases agree with TRBD2. CDR1 and CDR2 from the germline V gene are SGHTA and FQGNSA. The CDR3 is made up of 16 amino acids. The ends lost 4 bases at V and 5 bases at J; junction bases unmatched: 7. CDR3: CASSSGLAGSLDTQYF. The CDR3 coding sequence is TGTGCCAGCAGCTCAGGACTAGCGGGGTCTTTAGATACGCAGTATTTT.

The chain employs TRBV9 and TRBJ1-1; D is unclear. This CDR3 is built from 14 residues. Between the trimmed V and J ends, which lost 4 bases and 4 bases, there was a span of 14 bases. Germline CDR1 and CDR2: SGDLS and YYNGEE. The CDR3 DNA follows: TGTGCCAGCAGCCCTAGAAAGTTTGGCACTGAAGCTTTCTTT. Encoded protein: CASSPRKFGTEAFF. Looking up the rest from reference TRBV9 and TRBJ1-1 gives the full variable domain: DSGVTQTPKHLITATGQRVTLRCSPRSGDLSVYWYQQSLDQGLQFLIQYYNGEERAKGNILERFSAQQFPDLHSELNLSSLELGDSALYFCASSPRKFGTEAFFGQGTRLTVV.

In this sample, this clone turned up once. The gene calls are TRBV2 and TRBJ1-1, with TRBD1 matching over 9 bases. The germline CDR1 and CDR2 sequences are SNHLY and FYNNEI. The CDR3 runs 13 residues. Losses at the gene ends were 7 bases for V and 5 bases for J; bases not matched to a gene: 5. CDR3 nucleotide sequence: TGTGCCAGCAAGAACAGGGGGCAAACTGAAGCTTTCTTT. Protein product: CASKNRGQTEAFF.

This clone was recorded once. V and J are TRBV7-9 and TRBJ2-1, with 9 bases fitting TRBD1. Trimming cost V 5 bases and J 7 bases; bases outside gene matches: 6. Germline CDR1 is SEHNR and CDR2 is FQNEAQ (reference sequence). The CDR3 is 14 residues long. The CDR3 DNA is TGTGCCAGCAGCCCTCGGGACAGGGAAAATGAGCAGTTCTTC. This translates into CASSPRDRENEQFF.